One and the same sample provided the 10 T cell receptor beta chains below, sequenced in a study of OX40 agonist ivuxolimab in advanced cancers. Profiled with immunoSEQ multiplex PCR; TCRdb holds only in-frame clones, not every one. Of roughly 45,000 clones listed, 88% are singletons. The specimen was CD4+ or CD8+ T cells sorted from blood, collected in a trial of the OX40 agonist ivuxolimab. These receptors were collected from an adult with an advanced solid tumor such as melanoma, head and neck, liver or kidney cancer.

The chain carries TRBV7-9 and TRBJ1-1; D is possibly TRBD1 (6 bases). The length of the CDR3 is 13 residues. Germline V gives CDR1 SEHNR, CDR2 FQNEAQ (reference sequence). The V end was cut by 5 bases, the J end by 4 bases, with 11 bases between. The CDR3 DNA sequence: TGTGCCAGCAGCCTTCAGGGGACCACTGAAGCTTTCTTT. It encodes CASSLQGTTEAFF.

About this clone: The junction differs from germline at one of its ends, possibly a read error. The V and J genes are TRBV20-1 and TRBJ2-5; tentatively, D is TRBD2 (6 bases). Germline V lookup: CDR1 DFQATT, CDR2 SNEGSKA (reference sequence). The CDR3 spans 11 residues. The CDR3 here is CSASPGTGNHF. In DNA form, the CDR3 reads TGCAGTGCTAGCCCCGGGACTGGTAACCACTTC.

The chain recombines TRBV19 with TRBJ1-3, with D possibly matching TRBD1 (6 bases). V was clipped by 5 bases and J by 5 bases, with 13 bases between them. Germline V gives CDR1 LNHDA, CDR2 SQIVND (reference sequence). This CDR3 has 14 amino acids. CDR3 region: CASSPTGMRNTIYF. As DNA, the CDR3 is TGTGCCAGTAGTCCTACAGGGATGCGAAACACCATATATTTT.

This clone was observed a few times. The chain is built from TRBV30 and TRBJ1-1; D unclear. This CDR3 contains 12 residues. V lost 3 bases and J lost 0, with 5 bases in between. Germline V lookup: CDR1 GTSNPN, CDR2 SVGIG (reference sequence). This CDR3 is CAWSGLNTEAFF. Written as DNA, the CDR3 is TGTGCCTGGAGCGGGCTGAACACTGAAGCTTTCTTT. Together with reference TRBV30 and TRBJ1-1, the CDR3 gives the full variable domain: SQTIHQWPATLVQPVGSPLSLECTVEGTSNPNLYWYRQAAGRGLQLLFYSVGIGQISSEVPQNLSASRPQDRQFILSSKKLLLSDSGFYLCAWSGLNTEAFFGQGTRLTVV.

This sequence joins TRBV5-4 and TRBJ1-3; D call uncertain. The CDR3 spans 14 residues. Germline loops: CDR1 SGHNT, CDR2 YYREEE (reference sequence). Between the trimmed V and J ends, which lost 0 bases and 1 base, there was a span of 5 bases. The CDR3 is CASSLGGSGNTIYF. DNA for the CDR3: TGTGCCAGCAGCTTGGGAGGGTCTGGAAACACCATATATTTT.

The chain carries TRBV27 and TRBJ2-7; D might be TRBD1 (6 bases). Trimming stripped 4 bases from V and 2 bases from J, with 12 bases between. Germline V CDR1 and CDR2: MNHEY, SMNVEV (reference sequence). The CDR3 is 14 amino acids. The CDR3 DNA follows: TGTGCCAGCAGTTCTTGGGACAAACCCTACGAGCAGTACTTC. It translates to CASSSWDKPYEQYF.

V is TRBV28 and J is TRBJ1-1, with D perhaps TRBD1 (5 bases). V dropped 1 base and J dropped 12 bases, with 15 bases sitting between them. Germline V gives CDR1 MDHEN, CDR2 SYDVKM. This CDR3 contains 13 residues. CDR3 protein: CASSLSGLWTTFF. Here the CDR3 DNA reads TGTGCCAGCAGTTTATCGGGACTTTGGACAACTTTCTTT.

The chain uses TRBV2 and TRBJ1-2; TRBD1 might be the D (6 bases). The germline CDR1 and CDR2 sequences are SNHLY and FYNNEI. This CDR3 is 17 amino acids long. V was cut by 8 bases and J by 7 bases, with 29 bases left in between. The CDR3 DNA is TGTGCCAGCTTTGGGGGCCTGGGGACCCTTTCATCGAGTGGCTACACCTTC. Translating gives CASFGGLGTLSSSGYTF.

The CDR3 bases are TGTGCCAGTAGTGTTATGCTCGGACAGGGGGCCCAGCAGTACTTC. Translated: CASSVMLGQGAQQYF. The chain carries TRBV19 and TRBJ2-7; 11 nucleotides align to TRBD1. Germline loops: CDR1 LNHDA, CDR2 SQIVND (reference sequence). The CDR3 spans 15 residues. V shed 5 bases, J shed 8 bases, and the junction held 11 bases outside the gene matches. Filled out from reference TRBV19 and TRBJ2-7, the complete variable domain reads DGGITQSPKYLFRKEGQNVTLSCEQNLNHDAMYWYRQDPGQGLRLIYYSQIVNDFQKGDIAEGYSVSREKKESFPLTVTSAQKNPTAFYLCASSVMLGQGAQQYFGPGTRLTVT.

The CDR3 bases are TGTGCCAGTAGTATAGATAAACGCAGGGTGAACAATCAGCCCCAGCATTTT. Its translation is CASSIDKRRVNNQPQHF. This chain connects TRBV19 to TRBJ1-5; a possible D gene is TRBD1 (5 bases). The CDR3 has 17 residues. Per germline, CDR1 LNHDA and CDR2 SQIVND (reference sequence). V lost 0 bases, J lost 3 bases, and 15 bases lay in between.